The present TCR beta chain was sequenced within a study of blood T cell repertoires in COVID-19. Looking at the study overall: Samples representing acute and convalescent COVID-19 were sourced from the United States, Italy and Spain. PBMCs, B-cell-depleted T cells, or T cells provided the cDNA or gDNA that made up the material.

V was pared by 2 bases and J by 1 base, with 8 bases between. The CDR3 consists of 14 residues. The germline V gene encodes CDR1 SGHTA and CDR2 FQGTGA. Concerning this clone: In the same sample, other DNA sequences code for this CDR3.

Original methodology: Estimation of nucleated cell counts was performed using reference gene primer amplification. Assay used: immunoSEQ multiplex PCR; TCRdb lists only in-frame clones, some missing. That table furnishes V, J and clone size, whereas the DNA furnished D and trimming. This table holds about 250,000 clones, approximately 79% found once. Material: peripheral blood. The receptor was derived from a woman aged 40 to 55 with active or convalescent COVID-19. This chain joins TRBV7-3 and TRBJ1-1, with D unresolved. The CDR3 region has the DNA TGTGCCAGCAGCTTAGCAGGAAAGAACACTGAAGCTTTCTTT. It translates to CASSLAGKNTEAFF.